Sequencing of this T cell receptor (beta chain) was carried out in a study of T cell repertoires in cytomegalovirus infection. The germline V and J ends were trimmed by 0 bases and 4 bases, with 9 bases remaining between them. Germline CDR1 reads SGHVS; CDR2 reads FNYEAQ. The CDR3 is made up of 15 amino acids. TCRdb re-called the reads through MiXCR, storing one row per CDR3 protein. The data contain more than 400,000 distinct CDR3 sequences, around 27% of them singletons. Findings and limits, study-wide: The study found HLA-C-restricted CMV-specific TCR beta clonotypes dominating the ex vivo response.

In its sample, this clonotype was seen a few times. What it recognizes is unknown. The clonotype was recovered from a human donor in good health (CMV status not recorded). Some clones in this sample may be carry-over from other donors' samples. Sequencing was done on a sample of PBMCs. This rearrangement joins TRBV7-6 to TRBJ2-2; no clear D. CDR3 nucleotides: TGTGCCAGCAGCTTAGCGCAGAAACCCACCGGGGAGCTGTTTTTT. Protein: CASSLAQKPTGELFF.